The 5 T cell receptor beta chains reported below all come from one sample, sequenced in a study of blood T cell repertoires in COVID-19. The protocol was immunoSEQ multiplex PCR, while the TCRdb copy is restricted to in-frame clones and leaves out a portion. This sample yields some 130,000 clones, of which around 87% are seen a single time; roughly 2.2% belongs to the top ten. The material sequenced was peripheral blood. The receptors originated from a man in his sixties or seventies with active COVID-19.

The V gene is TRBV7-9, the J gene TRBJ1-4; maybe TRBD1 (5 bases). V lost 5 bases to trimming and J lost 6 bases, with 16 bases between them. Germline V gives CDR1 SEHNR, CDR2 FQNEAQ (reference sequence). The CDR3 totals 15 residues. CDR3 DNA sequence: TGTGCCAGCAGCCTGGTTGGGGGAGGTGATGAAAAACTGTTTTTT. As protein: CASSLVGGGDEKLFF.

The chain couples TRBV6-2 or TRBV6-3 to TRBJ1-5; TRBD1 is a possible D gene (5 bases). CDR3 size: 14 residues. Germline CDR1 reads MNHEY; CDR2 reads SVGEGT. Between the trimmed V and J ends, which lost 5 bases and 9 bases, there was a span of 17 bases. This CDR3 reads CASSPRQRPGPQHF. DNA of the CDR3: TGTGCCAGCAGTCCAAGACAGCGCCCAGGGCCCCAGCATTTT.

This clone occurred a few times. The chain is built from TRBV28 and TRBJ1-5, with a possible D match to TRBD1 (6 bases). This CDR3 has 17 amino acids. Per the germline V gene, CDR1 is MDHEN and CDR2 is SYDVKM. The V and J ends lost 4 bases and 2 bases respectively, with 18 bases between them. CDR3 loop: CASSSRGARRRNQPQHF. The DNA of the CDR3 is TGTGCCAGCAGTTCTCGGGGGGCAAGAAGACGCAATCAGCCCCAGCATTTT.

This chain uses TRBV5-1 with TRBJ2-3; D not resolved. Germline CDR1 is SGHRS and CDR2 is YFSETQ. This CDR3 spans 17 amino acids. Deletions cut 3 bases from V and 7 bases from J, with 24 bases between. This chain's CDR3 is CASSSTTDSKPIHTQYF. CDR3 DNA sequence: TGCGCCAGCAGCTCAACCACCGACTCGAAACCCATCCATACGCAGTATTTT.

This rearrangement joins TRBV5-1 to TRBJ2-5; 7 nucleotides line up with TRBD1. There are 17 residues in the CDR3. CDR1 is SGHRS and CDR2 is YFSETQ in the germline V gene. V lost 4 bases, J lost 0 bases, and 12 bases stayed unmatched. CDR3: CASSPLPSTGYQETQYF. Here the CDR3 DNA reads TGCGCCAGCAGCCCCCTTCCCTCGACAGGGTACCAAGAGACCCAGTACTTC.